The T cell receptor (beta chain) described here comes from a study of technical replicates of blood from several donors. The ends were cut back, 7 bases at V and 3 bases at J, with 31 bases in the middle. Looked up from germline, CDR1 is SQVTM and CDR2 is ANQGSEA. The CDR3 has 19 residues. Repertoires were generated with immunoSEQ multiplex PCR, while TCRdb's copy carries only in-frame clones and drops some. The table records 75,000 to 95,000 clones, roughly 96% of them present only once. The sequence was collected from a human donor in good health. Sequences were obtained from T cells isolated from PBMCs. This chain uses TRBV29-1 with TRBJ2-4, with D maybe TRBD1 (7 bases). In DNA, the CDR3 is TGCAGCGCCGGGAGTTGGGTAACAGGGGAAGGTGTCGGCAAAAACATTCAGTACTTC. It encodes CSAGSWVTGEGVGKNIQYF.